This paragraph reports one T cell receptor (beta chain). The study recruited healthy Caucasian donors from Russia who were aged about 6 to 90. CDR3 length: 15 amino acids. CDR1 MNHNS and CDR2 SASEGT come from the germline V gene. The V end lost 2 bases, the J end lost 0 bases, and 8 bases lay between the germline ends. Alongside a J-beta primer mix, a sample-barcoded 5' primer served in a second PCR lasting roughly 7 to 11 cycles. One entry per CDR3 protein results from TCRdb running MiXCR on the 5' RACE reads. The sample shows approximately 760,000 distinct CDR3 sequences, 20% to 30% of them seen only once. The data derive from a study of blood T cells in healthy people across ages. These sequences were also reported in another study, on T cells of mothers and their children.

This sequence was found in a boy between 5 and 17 years old in good health. The chain is built from TRBV6-1 and TRBJ2-4; no clear D gene. Sequenced sample: blood. In nucleotides, the CDR3 is TGTGCCAGCAGTGAATCCCTACTAGCCAAAAACATTCAGTACTTC. Translation gives CASSESLLAKNIQYF.